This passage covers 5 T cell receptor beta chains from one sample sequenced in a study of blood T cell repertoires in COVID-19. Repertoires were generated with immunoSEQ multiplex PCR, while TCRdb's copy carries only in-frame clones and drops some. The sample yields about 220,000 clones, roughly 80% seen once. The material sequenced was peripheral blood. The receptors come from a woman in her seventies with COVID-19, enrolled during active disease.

In DNA form, the CDR3 reads TGTGCCAGCAGCTTGGCCGGGGGGGCGCGGAACACTGAAGCTTTCTTT. Translation: CASSLAGGARNTEAFF. The rearrangement links TRBV5-5 to TRBJ1-1, with D perhaps TRBD1 (6 bases). The CDR3 contains 16 residues. The V end lost 0 bases, the J end lost 1 base, and 13 bases lay between the germline ends. The germline CDR1 and CDR2 sequences are SGHKS and YYEKEE (reference sequence).

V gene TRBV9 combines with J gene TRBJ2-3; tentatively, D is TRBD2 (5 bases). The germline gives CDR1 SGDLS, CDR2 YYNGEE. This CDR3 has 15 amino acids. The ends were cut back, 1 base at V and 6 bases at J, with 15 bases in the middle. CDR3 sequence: CASSVNPAPGDTQYF. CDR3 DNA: TGTGCCAGCAGCGTAAATCCAGCGCCGGGGGATACGCAGTATTTT.

As DNA, the CDR3 is TGTGCCAGTAGTACTAGCGGGATAAGAACAGATACGCAGTATTTT. It codes for CASSTSGIRTDTQYF. The chain joins TRBV19 to TRBJ2-3; 9 bases are shared with TRBD2. CDR1 is LNHDA, CDR2 SQIVND, per germline (reference sequence). This CDR3 is built from 15 residues. J gave up 3 bases and V 4 bases, and 5 bases lay outside the gene matches.

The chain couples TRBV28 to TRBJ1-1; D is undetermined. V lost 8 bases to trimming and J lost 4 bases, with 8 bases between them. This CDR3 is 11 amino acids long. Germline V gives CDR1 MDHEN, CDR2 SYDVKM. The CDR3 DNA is TGTGCCAGCGAGGGTTCCACTGAAGCTTTCTTT. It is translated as CASEGSTEAFF.

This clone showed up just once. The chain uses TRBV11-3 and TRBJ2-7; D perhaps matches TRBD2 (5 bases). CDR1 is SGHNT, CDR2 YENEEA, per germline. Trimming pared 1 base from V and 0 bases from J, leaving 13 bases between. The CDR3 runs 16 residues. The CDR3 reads CASSLGGPPSSYEQYF. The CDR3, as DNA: TGTGCCAGCAGCTTAGGAGGGCCGCCCAGCTCCTACGAGCAGTACTTC.